The source of this TCR beta chain is a study of glioma-infiltrating T cells. This clonotype was seen repeatedly, ten times or more. Using RNA template, CDR3s of TCR alpha and beta were amplified with iRepertoire arm-PCR. Tissue mRNA or PBMC total RNA, about 85-400 ng, went into one-step reverse transcription and amplification. MiXCR was run by TCRdb on the multiplex PCR reads, yielding one entry per CDR3 protein. The sample includes approximately 120,000 distinct CDR3 sequences, about 25% of them seen just once. Germline CDR1 and CDR2: DFQATT and SNEGSKA (reference sequence). Trimming at V came to 6 bases and at J to 1 base, leaving 2 bases not matched to a gene. The CDR3 sequence is 14 residues long.

The rearrangement links TRBV20-1 to TRBJ2-3; TRBD2 matches at 12 bases. This clonotype was obtained from a human donor with low-grade glioma or glioblastoma, undergoing nonglioma brain surgery, or in good health (not recorded which). Sequencing input: glioma tissue, nonneoplastic brain tissue, or PBMCs (not recorded which). Here the CDR3 DNA reads TGCAGTGCACGACTAGCGGGGGGCACAGATACGCAGTATTTT. Translation gives CSARLAGGTDTQYF.